This TCR beta chain is from a study of lymphopenia after photon versus proton radiotherapy. This clone was seen only once. Its antigen remains unknown. Assay used: immunoSEQ multiplex PCR; TCRdb lists only in-frame clones, some missing. The top ten hold around 2% of the sample, which has roughly 63,000 clones, roughly 84% seen once. Study-wide points: Proton therapy kept repertoires fairly stable, unlike photons, which gained effector/memory cells.

This material consisted of peripheral blood, taken from a patient treated with proton-based radiotherapy. The TCR comes from a man between 60 and 75 years old with pancreatic cancer.

For the CDR3, the DNA is TGTGCCAGCAGCCCACGCGCAGGGGGAGAGTTGTACGAGCAGTACTTC. Amino acid sequence: CASSPRAGGELYEQYF. This rearrangement joins TRBV5-4 to TRBJ2-7; 7 bases align to TRBD1. The CDR3 has 16 amino acids. Germline values: CDR1 SGHNT, CDR2 YYREEE (reference sequence). V lost 4 bases to trimming and J lost 4 bases; unmatched junction nucleotides: 14. Variable domain in full (rest from reference TRBV5-4 and TRBJ2-7): ETGVTQSPTHLIKTRGQQVTLRCSSQSGHNTVSWYQQALGQGPQFIFQYYREEENGRGNFPPRFSGLQFPNYSSELNVNALELDDSALYLCASSPRAGGELYEQYFGPGTRLTVT.